The 13 T cell receptor beta chains below were found in one sample sequenced in a study of T cell responses to AZD1222 COVID-19 vaccine. TCRdb keeps only in-frame clones here, not all; method: immunoSEQ multiplex PCR. The table has around 150,000 clones, around 92% seen once; the top ten hold approximately 1.5%. The material sequenced was peripheral blood, taken on day 0 of AZD1222 vaccination. The receptors stem from an adult in good health.

This clone was counted once. The CDR3 bases are TGTGCCAGCAGTCACCTCCTAGCGGGGGTAGCAGATACGCAGTATTTT. Protein: CASSHLLAGVADTQYF. V usage is TRBV2 and J usage is TRBJ2-3; 10 bases fit TRBD2. The CDR3 length is 16 residues. The junction had 9 bases not matched to a gene; V was cut back by 5 bases and J by 4 bases. Germline lookup yields CDR1 SNHLY and CDR2 FYNNEI.

This rearrangement joins TRBV19 to TRBJ1-1; TRBD1 might be the D (5 bases). Per the germline V gene, CDR1 is LNHDA and CDR2 is SQIVND (reference sequence). Trimming took off 9 bases at V and 2 bases at J, with 16 bases between the two ends. CDR3 length: 14 amino acids. The chain's CDR3 is CASIPGGGNTEAFF. The CDR3 DNA follows: TGTGCCAGCATCCCTGGGGGGGGAAACACTGAAGCTTTCTTT.

The chain combines TRBV7-9 with TRBJ1-5, with a possible D match to TRBD1 (6 bases). Looked up from germline, CDR1 is SEHNR and CDR2 is FQNEAQ (reference sequence). V shed 5 bases and J shed 3 bases, with 14 bases lying between them. The CDR3 runs to 15 residues. The CDR3 spells CASSTNTGPNQPQHF. CDR3 bases: TGTGCCAGCAGCACAAACACAGGGCCCAATCAGCCCCAGCATTTT.

The rearrangement uses TRBV30 and TRBJ1-5; 7 nucleotides line up with TRBD1. V shed 2 bases, J shed 6 bases, and the junction held 7 bases outside the gene matches. The CDR3 is 14 amino acids. Germline V gene lookup returns CDR1 GTSNPN and CDR2 SVGIG (reference sequence). CDR3 bases: TGTGCCTGGAGTCTCCGGGACAGATCTCAGCCCCAGCATTTT. As protein: CAWSLRDRSQPQHF.

V gene TRBV29-1 combines with J gene TRBJ2-1; D is ambiguous. Trimming removed 3 bases at V and 0 bases at J, with 12 bases between. Germline CDR1 reads SQVTM; CDR2 reads ANQGSEA. The length of the CDR3 is 15 residues. Here the CDR3 reads CSVETWRSSYNEQFF. DNA for the CDR3: TGCAGCGTTGAGACCTGGCGAAGCTCCTACAATGAGCAGTTCTTC.

This clone appeared a single time. The CDR3 DNA reads as TGTGCCAGCAGGGAGGGGTACGAGCAGTACTTC. Its translation is CASREGYEQYF. This chain uses TRBV28 with TRBJ2-7; possibly TRBD2 for D (6 bases). Germline V gene lookup returns CDR1 MDHEN and CDR2 SYDVKM. The CDR3 is 11 amino acids. Trimming took off 6 bases at V and 4 bases at J, with 7 bases between the two ends.

The chain joins TRBV5-6 to TRBJ2-2, with D unclear. Deletions cut 1 base from V and 2 bases from J, with 9 bases between. CDR1 and CDR2 from the germline V gene are SGHDT and YYEEEE. This CDR3 has 15 residues. This CDR3 is CASSLRPVNTGELFF. CDR3 nucleotides: TGTGCCAGCAGCTTGCGACCCGTTAACACCGGGGAGCTGTTTTTT.

The V gene is TRBV9, the J gene TRBJ2-2; the match to TRBD1 covers 8 bases. The CDR3 extends over 16 amino acids. Germline trimming cut 2 bases from V and 4 bases from J; bases unmatched to any gene: 7. The germline V gene has CDR1 SGDLS and CDR2 YYNGEE. Here the CDR3 reads CASSVGAGGGTGELFF. The CDR3 DNA follows: TGTGCCAGCAGCGTCGGGGCAGGGGGCGGCACCGGGGAGCTGTTTTTT.

This chain uses TRBV28 with TRBJ1-5, with D possibly being TRBD1 (5 bases). The CDR3 runs to 14 residues. V gave up 3 bases and J gave up 7 bases, with 13 bases separating them. CDR1 is MDHEN and CDR2 is SYDVKM in the germline V gene. The CDR3 spells CASSLGGTWQPQHF. The CDR3, as DNA: TGTGCCAGCAGTTTGGGGGGAACTTGGCAGCCCCAGCATTTT. The variable domain in full, with the rest retrieved from reference TRBV28 and TRBJ1-5, is DVKVTQSSRYLVKRTGEKVFLECVQDMDHENMFWYRQDPGLGLRLIYFSYDVKMKEKGDIPEGYSVSREKKERFSLILESASTNQTSMYLCASSLGGTWQPQHFGDGTRLSIL.

V usage is TRBV27 and J usage is TRBJ2-2; TRBD2 aligns across 13 bases. The V gene's germline CDR1 is MNHEY and CDR2 SMNVEV (reference sequence). CDR3 length: 15 amino acids. V lost 4 bases and J lost 7; bases outside the gene matches: 3. Here the CDR3 DNA reads TGTGCCAGCAGTTCAGGGACTAGCGGGATCGGGGAGCTGTTTTTT. Translating gives CASSSGTSGIGELFF.

V usage is TRBV13 and J usage is TRBJ2-2; either TRBD1 or TRBD2 may fit D (6 bases each). This CDR3 has 14 amino acids. V lost 4 bases and J lost 6, with 12 bases in between. CDR1 and CDR2 from the germline V gene are PRHDT and FYEKMQ (reference sequence). CDR3 nucleotides: TGTGCCAGCAGCTCAAGAAGGGGGGCCGGGGAGCTGTTTTTT. Translation: CASSSRRGAGELFF.

The chain combines TRBV4-1 with TRBJ1-3, with D tentatively TRBD1 (6 bases). This CDR3 contains 17 residues. Trimming shortened V by 4 bases and J by 0 bases, and 16 bases separated the two germline ends. The germline V gene has CDR1 MGHRA and CDR2 YSYEKL. The CDR3 sequence: CASSLNQGGYSGNTIYF. The CDR3 nucleotides read TGCGCCAGCAGCCTTAATCAAGGGGGATACTCTGGAAACACCATATATTTT.

The chain combines TRBV13 with TRBJ1-1, with D tentatively TRBD1 (6 bases). Trimming left V 3 bases short and J 5 bases short, with 10 bases between. Germline loops: CDR1 PRHDT, CDR2 FYEKMQ (reference sequence). The CDR3 totals 13 residues. The CDR3 protein is CASSFNRATEAFF. The CDR3 region has the DNA TGTGCCAGCAGCTTTAACAGGGCTACTGAAGCTTTCTTT.